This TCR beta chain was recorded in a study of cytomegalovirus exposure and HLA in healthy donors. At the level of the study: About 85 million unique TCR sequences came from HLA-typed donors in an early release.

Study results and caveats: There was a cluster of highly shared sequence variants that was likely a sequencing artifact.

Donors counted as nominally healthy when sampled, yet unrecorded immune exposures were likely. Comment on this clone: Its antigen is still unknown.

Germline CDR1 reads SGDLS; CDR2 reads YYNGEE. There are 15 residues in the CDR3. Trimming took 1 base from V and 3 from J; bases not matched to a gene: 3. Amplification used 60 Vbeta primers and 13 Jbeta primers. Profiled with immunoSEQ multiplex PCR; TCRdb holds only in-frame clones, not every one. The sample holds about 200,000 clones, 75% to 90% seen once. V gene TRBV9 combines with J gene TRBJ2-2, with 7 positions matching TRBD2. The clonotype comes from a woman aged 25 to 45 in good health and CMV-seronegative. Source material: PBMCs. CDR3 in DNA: TGTGCCAGCAGCGTATGGGGGAGGGACACCGGGGAGCTGTTTTTT. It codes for CASSVWGRDTGELFF.